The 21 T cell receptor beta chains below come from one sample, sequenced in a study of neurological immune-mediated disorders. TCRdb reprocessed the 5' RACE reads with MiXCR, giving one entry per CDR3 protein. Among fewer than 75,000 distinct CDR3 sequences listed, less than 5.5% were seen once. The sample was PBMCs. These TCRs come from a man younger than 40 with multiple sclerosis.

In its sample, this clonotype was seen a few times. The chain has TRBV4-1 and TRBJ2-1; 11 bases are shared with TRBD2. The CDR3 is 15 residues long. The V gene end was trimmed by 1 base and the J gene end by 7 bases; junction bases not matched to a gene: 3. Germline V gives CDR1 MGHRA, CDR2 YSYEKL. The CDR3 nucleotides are TGCGCCAGCAGCCAAGGTAGCGGGGGGGCAAATGAGCAGTTCTTC. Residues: CASSQGSGGANEQFF.

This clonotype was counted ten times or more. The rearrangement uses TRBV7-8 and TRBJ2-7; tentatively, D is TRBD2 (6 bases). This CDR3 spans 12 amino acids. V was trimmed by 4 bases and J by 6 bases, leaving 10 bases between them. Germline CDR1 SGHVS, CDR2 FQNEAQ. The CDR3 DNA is TGTGCCAGCAGCTCCCAGGGAGGCGAGCAGTACGTC. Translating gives CASSSQGGEQYV.

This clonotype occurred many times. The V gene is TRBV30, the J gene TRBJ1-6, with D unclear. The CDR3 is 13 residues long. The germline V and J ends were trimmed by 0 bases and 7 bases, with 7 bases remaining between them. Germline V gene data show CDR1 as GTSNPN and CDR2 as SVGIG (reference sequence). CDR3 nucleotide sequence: TGTGCCTGGAGTGTGGGAGAAAATTCACCCCTCCACTTT. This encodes CAWSVGENSPLHF. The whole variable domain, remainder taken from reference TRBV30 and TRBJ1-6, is SQTIHQWPATLVQPVGSPLSLECTVEGTSNPNLYWYRQAAGRGLQLLFYSVGIGQISSEVPQNLSASRPQDRQFILSSKKLLLSDSGFYLCAWSVGENSPLHFGNGTRLTVT.

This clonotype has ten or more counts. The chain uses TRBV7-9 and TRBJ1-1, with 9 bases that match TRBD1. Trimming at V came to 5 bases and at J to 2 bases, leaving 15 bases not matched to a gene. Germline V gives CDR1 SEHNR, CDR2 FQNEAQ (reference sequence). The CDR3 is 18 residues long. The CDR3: CASSELPGQGLTNTEAFF. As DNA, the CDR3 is TGTGCCAGCAGCGAACTCCCGGGACAGGGATTAACAAACACTGAAGCTTTCTTT.

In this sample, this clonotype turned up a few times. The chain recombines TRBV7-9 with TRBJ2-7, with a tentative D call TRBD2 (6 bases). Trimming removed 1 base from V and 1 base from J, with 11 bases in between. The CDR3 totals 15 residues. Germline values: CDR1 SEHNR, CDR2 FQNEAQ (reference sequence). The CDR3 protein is CASSLVGGRSYEQYF. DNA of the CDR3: TGTGCCAGCAGCTTAGTGGGGGGTAGGTCCTACGAGCAGTACTTC.

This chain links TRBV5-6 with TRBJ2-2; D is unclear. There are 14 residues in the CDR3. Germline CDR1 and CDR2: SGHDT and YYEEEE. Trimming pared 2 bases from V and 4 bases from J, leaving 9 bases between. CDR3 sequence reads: CASSFHPGTGELFF. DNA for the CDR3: TGTGCCAGCAGCTTCCATCCGGGCACCGGGGAGCTGTTTTTT.

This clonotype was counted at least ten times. The chain's CDR3 is CSAPGPTDEKLFF. The CDR3 nucleotides are TGCAGTGCTCCGGGGCCTACCGATGAAAAACTGTTTTTT. V is TRBV20-1 and J is TRBJ1-4, with a possible D match to TRBD1 (5 bases). The CDR3 consists of 13 residues. Deletions cut 5 bases from V and 6 bases from J, with 13 bases between. Germline V gene data show CDR1 as DFQATT and CDR2 as SNEGSKA (reference sequence).

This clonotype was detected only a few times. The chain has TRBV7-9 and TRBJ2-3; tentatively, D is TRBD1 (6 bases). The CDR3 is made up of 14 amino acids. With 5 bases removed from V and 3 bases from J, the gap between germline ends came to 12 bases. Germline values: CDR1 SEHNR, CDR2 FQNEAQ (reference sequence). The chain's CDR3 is CASSTGQPTDTQYF. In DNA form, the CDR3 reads TGTGCCAGCAGCACCGGACAGCCAACAGATACGCAGTATTTT.

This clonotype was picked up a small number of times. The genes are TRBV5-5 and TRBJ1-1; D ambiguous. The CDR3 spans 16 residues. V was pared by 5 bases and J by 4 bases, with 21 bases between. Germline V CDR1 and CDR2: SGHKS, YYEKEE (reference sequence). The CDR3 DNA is TGTGCCAGCAGTCCAGGCCGCCGGGGATACCTCACTGAAGCTTTCTTT. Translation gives CASSPGRRGYLTEAFF.

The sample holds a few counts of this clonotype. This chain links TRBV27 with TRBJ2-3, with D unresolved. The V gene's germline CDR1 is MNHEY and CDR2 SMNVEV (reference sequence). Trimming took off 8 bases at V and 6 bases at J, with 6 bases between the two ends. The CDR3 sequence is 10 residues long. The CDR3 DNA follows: TGTGCCAGCGGTTATGATACGCAGTATTTT. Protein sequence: CASGYDTQYF.

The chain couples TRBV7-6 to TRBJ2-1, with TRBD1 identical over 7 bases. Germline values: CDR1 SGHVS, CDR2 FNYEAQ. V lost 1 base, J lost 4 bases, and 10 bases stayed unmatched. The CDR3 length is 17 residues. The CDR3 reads CASSLGISGTAYNEQFF. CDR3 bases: TGTGCCAGCAGCTTAGGTATTTCAGGGACAGCTTACAATGAGCAGTTCTTC.

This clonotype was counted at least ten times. The CDR3 DNA reads TGTGCCAGCAGCCAGTTTTTTCAAGAGACCCAGTACTTC. This translates into CASSQFFQETQYF. This chain connects TRBV14 to TRBJ2-5; no firm D call. Per the germline V gene, CDR1 is SGHDN and CDR2 is FVKESK. This CDR3 has 13 amino acids. The V end lost 3 bases, the J end lost 2 bases, and 7 bases lay between the germline ends.

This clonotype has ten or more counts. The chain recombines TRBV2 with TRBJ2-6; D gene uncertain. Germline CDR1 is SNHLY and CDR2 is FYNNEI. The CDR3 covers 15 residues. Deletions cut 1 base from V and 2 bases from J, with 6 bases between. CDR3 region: CASSEEGTGANVLTF. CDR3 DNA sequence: TGTGCCAGCAGTGAAGAGGGCACTGGGGCCAACGTCCTGACTTTC.

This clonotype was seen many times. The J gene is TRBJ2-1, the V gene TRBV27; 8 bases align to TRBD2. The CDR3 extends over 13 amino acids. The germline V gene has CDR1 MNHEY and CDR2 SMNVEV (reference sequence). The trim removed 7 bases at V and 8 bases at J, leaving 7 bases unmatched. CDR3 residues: CASTSAGGDEQFF. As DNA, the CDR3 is TGTGCCAGCACGTCGGCGGGGGGCGATGAGCAGTTCTTC.

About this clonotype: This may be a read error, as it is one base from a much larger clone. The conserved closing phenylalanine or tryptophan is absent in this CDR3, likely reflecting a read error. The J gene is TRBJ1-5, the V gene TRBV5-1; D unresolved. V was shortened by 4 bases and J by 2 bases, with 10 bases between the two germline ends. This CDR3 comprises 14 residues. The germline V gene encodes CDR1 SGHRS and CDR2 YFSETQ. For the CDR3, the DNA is TGCGCCAGCAGCCCGGACGGTCGCAATCAGCCCCAGCATGTT. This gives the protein CASSPDGRNQPQHV.

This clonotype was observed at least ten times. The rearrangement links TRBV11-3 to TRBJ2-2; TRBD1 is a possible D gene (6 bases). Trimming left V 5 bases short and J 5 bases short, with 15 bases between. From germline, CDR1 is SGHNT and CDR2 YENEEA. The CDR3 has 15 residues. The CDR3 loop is CASSNHRDRTGELFF. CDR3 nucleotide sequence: TGTGCCAGCAGCAACCACAGGGATAGAACCGGGGAGCTGTTTTTT.

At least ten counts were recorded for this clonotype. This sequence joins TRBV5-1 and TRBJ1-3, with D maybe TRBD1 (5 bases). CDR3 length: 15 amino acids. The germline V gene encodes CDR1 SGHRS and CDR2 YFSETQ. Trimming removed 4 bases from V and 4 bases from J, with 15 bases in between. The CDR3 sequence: CASSRMEGNGNTIYF. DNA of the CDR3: TGCGCCAGCAGCCGGATGGAGGGGAACGGAAACACCATATATTTT.

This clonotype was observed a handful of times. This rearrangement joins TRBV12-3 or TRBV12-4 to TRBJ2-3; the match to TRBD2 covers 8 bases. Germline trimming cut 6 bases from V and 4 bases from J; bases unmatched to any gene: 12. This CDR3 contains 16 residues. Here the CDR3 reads CASSIKLAGSSDTQYF. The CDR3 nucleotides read TGTGCCAGCAGCATCAAATTAGCGGGGAGTTCAGATACGCAGTATTTT.

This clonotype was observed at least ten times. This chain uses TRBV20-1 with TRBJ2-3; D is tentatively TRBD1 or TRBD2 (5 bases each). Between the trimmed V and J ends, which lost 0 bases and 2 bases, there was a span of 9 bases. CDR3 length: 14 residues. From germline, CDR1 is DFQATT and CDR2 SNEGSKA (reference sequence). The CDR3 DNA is TGCAGTGCTAGAGAGGTGGGGACCACAGATACGCAGTATTTT. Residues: CSAREVGTTDTQYF.

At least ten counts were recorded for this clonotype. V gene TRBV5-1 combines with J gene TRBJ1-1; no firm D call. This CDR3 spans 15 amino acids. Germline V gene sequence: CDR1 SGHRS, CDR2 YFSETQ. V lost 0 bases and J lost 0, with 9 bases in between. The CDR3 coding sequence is TGCGCCAGCAGCTTGGATGGGTTCATGAACACTGAAGCTTTCTTT. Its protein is CASSLDGFMNTEAFF.

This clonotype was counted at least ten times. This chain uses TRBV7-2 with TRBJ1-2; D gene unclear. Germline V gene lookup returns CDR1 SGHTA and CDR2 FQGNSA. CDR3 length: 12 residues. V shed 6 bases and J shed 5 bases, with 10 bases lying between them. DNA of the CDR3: TGTGCCAGCAGTCGATCAATATATGGCTACACCTTC. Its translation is CASSRSIYGYTF. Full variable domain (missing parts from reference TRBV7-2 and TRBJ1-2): GAGVSQSPSNKVTEKGKDVELRCDPISGHTALYWYRQSLGQGLEFLIYFQGNSAPDKSGLPSDRFSAERTGGSVSTLTIQRTQQEDSAVYLCASSRSIYGYTFGSGTRLTVV.